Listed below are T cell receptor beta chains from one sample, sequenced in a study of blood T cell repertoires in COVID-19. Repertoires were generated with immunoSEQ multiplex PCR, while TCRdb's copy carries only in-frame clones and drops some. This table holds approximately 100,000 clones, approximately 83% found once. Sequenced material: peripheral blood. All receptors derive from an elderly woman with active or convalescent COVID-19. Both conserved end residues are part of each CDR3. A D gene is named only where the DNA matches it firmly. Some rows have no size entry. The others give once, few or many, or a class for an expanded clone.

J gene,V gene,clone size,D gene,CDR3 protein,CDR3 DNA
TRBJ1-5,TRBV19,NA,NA,CASRRTQHSNQPQHF,TGTGCCAGTAGGAGGACTCAACATAGCAATCAGCCCCAGCATTTT
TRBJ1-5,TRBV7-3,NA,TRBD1,CASSQTGGNQPQHF,TGTGCCAGCAGCCAAACAGGGGGCAATCAGCCCCAGCATTTT
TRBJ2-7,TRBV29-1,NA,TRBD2,CSVEKETRPAGLAGTYEQYF,TGCAGCGTTGAAAAAGAGACAAGGCCGGCGGGACTAGCGGGCACCTACGAGCAGTACTTC
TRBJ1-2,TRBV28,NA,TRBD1,CASSITGAITAATYGYTF,TGTGCCAGCAGTATAACAGGGGCCATAACTGCCGCTACCTATGGCTACACCTTC
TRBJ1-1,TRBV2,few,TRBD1,CASRDRARNTEAFF,TGTGCCAGCAGGGACAGGGCGCGGAACACTGAAGCTTTCTTT
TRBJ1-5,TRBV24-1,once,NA,CATSDSGQYSNQPQHF,TGTGCCACCAGTGACTCCGGACAGTATAGCAATCAGCCCCAGCATTTT
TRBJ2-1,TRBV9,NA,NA,CASSANRDNEQFF,TGTGCCAGCAGCGCGAACAGGGACAATGAGCAGTTCTTC
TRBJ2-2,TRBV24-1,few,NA,CATTGHDTGELFF,TGTGCCACCACGGGACATGACACCGGGGAGCTGTTTTTT
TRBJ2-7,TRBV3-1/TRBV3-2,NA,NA,CASSQVGTGAGYEQYF,TGTGCCAGCAGCCAAGTGGGGACCGGGGCGGGGTACGAGCAGTACTTC
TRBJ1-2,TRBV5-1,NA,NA,CASSLESYYGYTF,TGCGCCAGCAGCTTGGAATCCTACTATGGCTACACCTTC
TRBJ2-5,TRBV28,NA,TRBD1,CASRTGTGYRETQYF,TGTGCCAGCAGGACCGGGACAGGGTACCGAGAGACCCAGTACTTC
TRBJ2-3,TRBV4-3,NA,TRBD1,CASSQEWRQGVRSTDTQYF,TGCGCCAGCAGCCAAGAATGGAGGCAGGGGGTCCGAAGCACAGATACGCAGTATTTT
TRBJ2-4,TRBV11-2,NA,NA,CASSFGQTLAKNIQYF,TGTGCCAGCAGCTTTGGCCAAACCCTAGCCAAAAACATTCAGTACTTC
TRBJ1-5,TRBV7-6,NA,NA,CAVGLEQPQHF,TGTGCCGTCGGGTTAGAACAGCCCCAGCATTTT
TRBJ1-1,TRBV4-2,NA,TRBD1,CASSQGQGGTEAFF,TGTGCCAGCAGCCAGGGACAGGGAGGCACTGAAGCTTTCTTT
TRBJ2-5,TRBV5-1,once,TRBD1,CASSRTGGSETQYF,TGCGCCAGCAGCCGGACAGGGGGCAGTGAGACCCAGTACTTC
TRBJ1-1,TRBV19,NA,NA,CASSIVSPGTIRMNTEAFF,TGTGCCAGTAGTATAGTCTCCCCAGGGACAATTCGAATGAACACTGAAGCTTTCTTT
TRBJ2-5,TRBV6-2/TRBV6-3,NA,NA,CASSYEAVWRETQYF,TGTGCCAGCAGTTACGAGGCGGTTTGGCGGGAGACCCAGTACTTC
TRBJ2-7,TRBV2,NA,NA,CASKNRAYEQYF,TGTGCCAGCAAAAACAGAGCCTACGAGCAGTACTTC
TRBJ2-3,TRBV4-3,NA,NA,CASSQDHDRTDTQYF,TGCGCCAGCAGCCAAGATCATGACAGGACAGATACGCAGTATTTT
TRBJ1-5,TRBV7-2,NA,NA,CASSLMGESQPQHF,TGTGCCAGCAGCTTAATGGGAGAGAGTCAGCCCCAGCATTTT
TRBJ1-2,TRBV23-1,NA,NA,CASSQPSTGGAF,TGCGCCAGCAGTCAACCGAGTACGGGGGGCGCCTTC
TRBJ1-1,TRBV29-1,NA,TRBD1,CSVAGQGYTEAFF,TGCAGCGTTGCAGGACAGGGATACACTGAAGCTTTCTTT
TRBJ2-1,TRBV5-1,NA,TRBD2,CASSLSGRSSEQFF,TGCGCCAGCAGCTTAAGCGGGAGGTCTAGTGAGCAGTTCTTC
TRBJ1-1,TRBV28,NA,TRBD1,CASSLLGQGPNTEAFF,TGTGCCAGCAGTTTACTGGGACAGGGCCCGAACACTGAAGCTTTCTTT
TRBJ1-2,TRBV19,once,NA,CASSTPRGNYGYTF,TGTGCCAGTAGTACCCCTCGGGGTAACTATGGCTACACCTTC
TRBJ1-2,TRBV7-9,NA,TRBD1,CASSVDRDSPNYGYTF,TGTGCCAGCAGCGTTGACCGGGACAGTCCTAACTATGGCTACACCTTC
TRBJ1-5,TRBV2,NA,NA,CASSGTHYGNQPQHF,TGTGCCAGCAGTGGGACACACTACGGCAATCAGCCCCAGCATTTT
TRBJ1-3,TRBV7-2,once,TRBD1,CASSLRDRGTGNTIYF,TGTGCCAGCAGCCTCAGGGACAGGGGTACTGGAAACACCATATATTTT
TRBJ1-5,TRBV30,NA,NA,CAWSIKGPGNQPQHF,TGTGCCTGGAGTATTAAGGGGCCCGGCAATCAGCCCCAGCATTTT
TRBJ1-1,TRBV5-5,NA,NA,CASSLRQGENTEAFF,TGTGCCAGCAGCTTGCGCCAGGGCGAGAACACTGAAGCTTTCTTT
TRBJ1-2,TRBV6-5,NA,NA,CASSYSAVKNYGYTF,TGTGCCAGCAGTTACTCCGCGGTCAAAAACTATGGCTACACCTTC
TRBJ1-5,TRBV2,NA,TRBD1,CASSSQTGTRQPQHF,TGTGCCAGCAGTTCCCAGACAGGGACCCGACAGCCCCAGCATTTT
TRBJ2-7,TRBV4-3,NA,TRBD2,CASSQDLVAGVYEQYF,TGCGCCAGCAGCCAAGATTTAGTAGCGGGGGTCTACGAGCAGTACTTC
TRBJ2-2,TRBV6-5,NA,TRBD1,CASSIGTGNTGELFF,TGTGCCAGCAGTATTGGGACAGGGAACACCGGGGAGCTGTTTTTT
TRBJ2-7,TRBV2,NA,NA,CASSGFPGFYEQYF,TGTGCCAGCAGTGGATTTCCAGGTTTCTACGAGCAGTACTTC
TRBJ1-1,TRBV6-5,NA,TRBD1,CASSYAQQGKTEAFF,TGTGCCAGCAGTTACGCGCAACAGGGGAAGACTGAAGCTTTCTTT
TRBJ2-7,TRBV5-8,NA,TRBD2,CASSLEGPTSWPYF,TGTGCCAGCAGCTTGGAGGGCCCGACTAGCTGGCCGTACTTC
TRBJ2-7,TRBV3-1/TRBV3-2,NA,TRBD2,CASSQDPLAGNEQYF,TGTGCCAGCAGCCAAGACCCGCTAGCGGGGAACGAGCAGTACTTC
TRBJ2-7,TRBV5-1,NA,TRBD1,CASTRKAQGEEQYF,TGCGCCAGCACCAGGAAAGCACAGGGGGAAGAGCAGTACTTC
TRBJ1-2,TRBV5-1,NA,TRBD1,CASSLEGTGILRGYTF,TGCGCCAGCAGCTTGGAGGGGACAGGGATCCTTCGAGGCTACACCTTC
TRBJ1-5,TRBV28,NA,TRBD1,CASSLPPGQGTQPQHF,TGTGCCAGCAGTTTACCGCCGGGACAGGGCACTCAGCCCCAGCATTTT
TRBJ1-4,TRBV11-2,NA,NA,CASSSRTETNEKLFF,TGTGCCAGCAGCTCACGGACAGAAACTAATGAAAAACTGTTTTTT
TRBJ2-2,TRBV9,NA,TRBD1,CASSVGQGAYTGELFF,TGTGCCAGCAGCGTAGGACAGGGGGCATACACCGGGGAGCTGTTTTTT
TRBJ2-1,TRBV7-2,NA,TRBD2,CASSSPSTSGSPRYNEQFF,TGTGCCAGCAGCTCTCCATCGACTAGCGGGAGTCCCCGATACAATGAGCAGTTCTTC
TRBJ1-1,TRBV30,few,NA,CAWTASRMNTEAFF,TGTGCCTGGACTGCTAGCCGGATGAACACTGAAGCTTTCTTT
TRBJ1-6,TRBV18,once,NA,CASSLGQKNSPLHF,TGTGCCAGCTCACTAGGACAGAAGAATTCACCCCTCCACTTT
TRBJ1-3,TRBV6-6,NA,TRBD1,CASSSGTVNPIYF,TGTGCCAGCAGTTCCGGGACAGTTAATCCCATATATTTT
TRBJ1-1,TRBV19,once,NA,CASSILQGGAEAFF,TGTGCCAGTAGTATATTGCAGGGTGGGGCTGAAGCTTTCTTT
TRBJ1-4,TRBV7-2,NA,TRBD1,CASSPGRGQGEKLFF,TGTGCCAGCAGCCCGGGCAGGGGGCAGGGTGAAAAACTGTTTTTT
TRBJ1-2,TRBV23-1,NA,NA,CASSPPPGFYGYTF,TGCGCCAGCAGTCCCCCCCCGGGATTCTATGGCTACACCTTC
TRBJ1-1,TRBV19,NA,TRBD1,CASSIIVRGSDEAFF,TGTGCCAGTAGTATTATCGTCAGGGGGTCTGATGAAGCTTTCTTT
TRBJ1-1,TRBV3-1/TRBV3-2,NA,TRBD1,CASSQAGGNTEAFF,TGTGCCAGCAGCCAAGCAGGGGGGAACACTGAAGCTTTCTTT
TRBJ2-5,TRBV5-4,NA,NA,CASSKPTGLGVKRETQYF,TGTGCCAGCAGCAAGCCTACCGGTTTAGGGGTCAAGCGAGAGACCCAGTACTTC
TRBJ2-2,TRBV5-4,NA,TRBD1,CASSSRTGGNVGELFF,TGTGCCAGCAGCTCCAGAACAGGGGGAAACGTCGGGGAGCTGTTTTTT